These 5 T cell receptor beta chains came from one sample sequenced in a study of regulatory T cells in long-lasting Graves disease. Library construction for TCR beta used iRepertoire HTBI primers and Arm-PCR of CDR3 regions. TCRdb independently ran MiXCR on the multiplex PCR reads; one entry per CDR3 protein. The table includes 350,000 to 450,000 distinct CDR3 sequences, approximately 12% detected once. Noted time point: newly diagnosed GD, antithyroid drugs for less than 3 months. Making the TCR library involved RNA that had been extracted from PBMCs. These data were likewise used in another study, on T cells in Graves' hyperthyroidism and ophthalmopathy.

Sequencing used peripheral blood mononuclear cells (PBMCs), obtained at new diagnosis, from a patient treated with antithyroid drugs. Every receptor here comes from a woman between 18 and 29 years old with Graves disease.

This clonotype was detected only a few times. The genes are TRBV6-2 or TRBV6-3 and TRBJ1-1; D remains ambiguous. The CDR3 is 12 amino acids. V was trimmed by 5 bases and J by 11 bases, leaving 15 bases between them. Germline CDR1 reads MNHEY; CDR2 reads SVGEGT. In nucleotides, the CDR3 is TGTGCCAGCAGTGAATATGACTCGAAGGCTTTCTTT. Residues: CASSEYDSKAFF.

The sample holds a few counts of this clonotype. The CDR3 here is CASSLTGANTQYF. The DNA of the CDR3 is TGTGCCAGCAGTTTGACAGGGGCGAATACGCAGTATTTT. The chain uses TRBV6-5 and TRBJ2-3, with TRBD1 identical over 8 bases. Germline trimming cut 4 bases from V and 7 bases from J; bases unmatched to any gene: 4. The CDR3 contains 13 residues. Germline lookup yields CDR1 MNHEY and CDR2 SVGAGI.

This clonotype was found many times. V is TRBV2 and J is TRBJ1-1; the match to TRBD1 covers 8 bases. The CDR3 has 14 amino acids. Trimming removed 3 bases from V and 6 bases from J; junction bases left unmatched: 6. Germline V gives CDR1 SNHLY, CDR2 FYNNEI. CDR3 DNA: TGTGCCAGCAGTGAGTTCAGGGGGCGACCTGAAGCTTTCTTT. Its translation is CASSEFRGRPEAFF.

This clonotype has at least ten counts. This chain uses TRBV7-9 with TRBJ1-5; D unresolved. V lost 5 bases, J lost 4 bases, and 18 bases lay in between. CDR1 SEHNR and CDR2 FQNEAQ come from the germline V gene (reference sequence). This CDR3 comprises 16 residues. DNA for the CDR3: TGTGCCAGCAGCCCCCCCGGGGTGGGGTATAATCAGCCCCAGCATTTT. This gives the protein CASSPPGVGYNQPQHF.

This clonotype was counted between two and nine times. The rearrangement joins TRBV4-3 to TRBJ1-2, with unresolved D. Germline CDR1 is LGHNA and CDR2 is YSLEER. V was trimmed by 3 bases and J by 7 bases, leaving 12 bases between them. The CDR3 totals 13 residues. CDR3 coding DNA: TGCGCCAGCAGCCAGCATGGAGTAATTGGCTACACCTTC. It specifies CASSQHGVIGYTF.